This TCR beta chain was identified during a study of T cell responses to AZD1222 COVID-19 vaccine. Profiling relied on immunoSEQ multiplex PCR, and the TCRdb table lists in-frame clones only, not all of them. The data hold 150,000 to 200,000 clones, with approximately 93% observed a single time. This CDR3 spans 17 amino acids. Trimming removed 3 bases from V and 1 base from J; junction bases left unmatched: 5. Germline CDR1 and CDR2: SGHKS and YYEKEE (reference sequence). The V and J genes are TRBV5-5 and TRBJ2-5; 14 bases match TRBD2. Source: peripheral blood, taken 28 days after the second AZD1222 dose. The clonotype comes from an adult who received the AZD1222 COVID-19 vaccine. CDR3 nucleotides: TGTGCCAGCAGCTACGGGACTAGCGGGGGATTCCAAGAGACCCAGTACTTC. As protein: CASSYGTSGGFQETQYF.